These 23 T cell receptor beta chains came from one sample sequenced in a study of CD4 T cell repertoires in COVID-19. The assay was immunoSEQ multiplex PCR, and TCRdb's table has in-frame clones only and misses some. This sample has fewer than 100,000 clones, with about four fifths found just once. The sequences come from CD4+ T cells from peripheral blood, collected after recovery from COVID-19. The receptors originated from a human donor who had COVID-19.

This clone was counted once. The rearrangement uses TRBV11-1 and TRBJ2-6; D might be TRBD1 (6 bases). The CDR3 has 15 amino acids. Germline V gene sequence: CDR1 SGHAT, CDR2 FQDESV (reference sequence). V lost 3 bases, J lost 2 bases, and 8 bases lay in between. The CDR3 reads CASSFTGTGANVLTF. CDR3 nucleotides: TGTGCCAGCAGCTTTACAGGGACTGGGGCCAACGTCCTGACTTTC.

The chain couples TRBV5-1 to TRBJ1-4; 7 bases line up with TRBD1. Germline CDR1 reads SGHRS; CDR2 reads YFSETQ. The V segment lost 4 bases and the J segment 5 bases; nucleotides outside the gene matches: 8. This CDR3 is 15 amino acids long. In nucleotides, the CDR3 is TGCGCCAGCAGCGGACGGGACAGTCTAAATGAAAAACTGTTTTTT. It specifies CASSGRDSLNEKLFF.

The chain uses TRBV5-1 and TRBJ2-7, with 7 bases aligning to TRBD2. The V gene end was trimmed by 1 base and the J gene end by 0 bases; junction bases not matched to a gene: 4. Germline CDR1 and CDR2: SGHRS and YFSETQ. CDR3 length: 15 amino acids. The CDR3 spells CASSLSSGPSYEQYF. For the CDR3, the DNA is TGCGCCAGCAGCTTGAGTAGCGGGCCCTCCTACGAGCAGTACTTC.

This clone was detected ten times or more. The chain employs TRBV11-2 and TRBJ1-2, with D tentatively TRBD1 (5 bases). The germline V gene encodes CDR1 SGHAT and CDR2 FQNNGV. With 5 bases removed from V and 6 bases from J, the gap between germline ends came to 19 bases. The CDR3 runs to 15 residues. CDR3 residues: CASSGGLLRGDGYTF. In DNA form, the CDR3 reads TGTGCCAGCAGCGGTGGCCTCCTTAGGGGTGATGGCTACACCTTC.

The chain is built from TRBV2 and TRBJ1-3; D might be TRBD1 (5 bases). The germline V gene has CDR1 SNHLY and CDR2 FYNNEI. The V end was cut by 6 bases, the J end by 0 bases, with 12 bases between. The CDR3 consists of 15 residues. The CDR3 region has the DNA TGTGCCAGCAGCCTCAGGGTCCTCTCTGGAAACACCATATATTTT. It specifies CASSLRVLSGNTIYF.

J is TRBJ2-7 and V is TRBV7-8; D unresolved. Germline V CDR1 and CDR2: SGHVS, FQNEAQ. The ends were cut back, 5 bases at V and 7 bases at J, with 9 bases in the middle. The CDR3 is 11 amino acids. The CDR3 reads CASSRSWEQYF. The DNA for the CDR3 is TGTGCCAGCAGCCGTTCTTGGGAGCAGTACTTC.

The chain carries TRBV7-9 and TRBJ2-5, with D possibly matching TRBD2 (5 bases). The CDR3 contains 16 residues. Germline-derived CDR1 and CDR2 are SEHNR and FQNEAQ (reference sequence). Trimming cost V 1 base and J 1 base, with 13 bases left between them. The CDR3 DNA sequence: TGTGCCAGCAGCTTAGGGCCAGCGGATAGCCAAGAGACCCAGTACTTC. Translation: CASSLGPADSQETQYF.

The rearrangement uses TRBV6-5 and TRBJ1-2; D is ambiguous. V lost 6 bases and J 7 bases, leaving 9 bases between the germline ends. The CDR3 sequence is 11 residues long. Germline V gene lookup returns CDR1 MNHEY and CDR2 SVGAGI. For the CDR3, the DNA is TGTGCCAGCAGCAGAGGTTTTGGCTACACCTTC. This sequence encodes CASSRGFGYTF.

This chain connects TRBV25-1 to TRBJ2-2, with D possibly matching TRBD2 (7 bases). CDR1 is MGHDK and CDR2 is SYGVNS in the germline V gene. The V end lost 1 base, the J end lost 6 bases, and 12 bases lay between the germline ends. The CDR3 is 15 amino acids. The CDR3 DNA is TGTGCCAGCAGTGAATTTGGAGGGGGGGCCGGGGAGCTGTTTTTT. Translating gives CASSEFGGGAGELFF.

The CDR3: CAISESGARDTQYF. The CDR3 DNA sequence: TGTGCCATCAGTGAGTCTGGGGCGAGGGATACGCAGTATTTT. The rearrangement links TRBV10-3 to TRBJ2-3; possibly TRBD1 for D (5 bases). The CDR3 length is 14 residues. V lost 0 bases, J lost 6 bases, and 10 bases lay in between. Germline lookup yields CDR1 ENHRY and CDR2 SYGVKD.

V usage is TRBV19 and J usage is TRBJ1-4; D uncertain. The CDR3 loop spans 15 amino acids. Germline loops: CDR1 LNHDA, CDR2 SQIVND (reference sequence). The germline V and J ends were trimmed by 7 bases and 5 bases, with 17 bases remaining between them. In nucleotides, the CDR3 is TGTGCCAGTACCAATCGGGAGATTGGAAATGAAAAACTGTTTTTT. Protein product: CASTNREIGNEKLFF.

This clone has just one count. The chain recombines TRBV3-1 (or the pseudogene TRBV3-2) with TRBJ2-5; D is unclear. Trimming cost V 0 bases and J 5 bases, with 16 bases left between them. Per germline, CDR1 LGHDT and CDR2 YNNKEL (reference sequence). The CDR3 totals 16 residues. CDR3 in amino acids: CASSQDARQARETQYF. The CDR3 DNA sequence: TGTGCCAGCAGCCAAGATGCACGCCAGGCCAGGGAGACCCAGTACTTC.

This sequence joins TRBV5-1 and TRBJ1-4; D gene unclear. CDR1 is SGHRS, CDR2 YFSETQ, per germline. The CDR3 has 15 amino acids. Trimming cost V 1 base and J 7 bases, with 14 bases left between them. The CDR3 DNA is TGCGCCAGCAGCTTGATATGGGAATCGGGTGAAAAACTGTTTTTT. It specifies CASSLIWESGEKLFF. The variable domain in full, completed from reference TRBV5-1 and TRBJ1-4, reads KAGVTQTPRYLIKTRGQQVTLSCSPISGHRSVSWYQQTPGQGLQFLFEYFSETQRNKGNFPGRFSGRQFSNSRSEMNVSTLELGDSALYLCASSLIWESGEKLFFGSGTQLSVL.

A few counts support this clone. V is TRBV7-2 and J is TRBJ1-1; no firm D call. CDR1 and CDR2 from the germline V gene are SGHTA and FQGNSA. Trimming took 5 bases from V and 7 from J, leaving 11 bases between them. The CDR3 runs to 12 residues. The CDR3 here is CASSPVLGEAFF. The CDR3 DNA is TGTGCCAGCAGCCCTGTTTTGGGTGAAGCTTTCTTT.

The V gene is TRBV24-1, the J gene TRBJ2-1, with 9 bases that match TRBD2. Trimming cost V 3 bases and J 4 bases; bases outside gene matches: 3. Germline assignment: CDR1 KGHDR and CDR2 SFDVKD. This CDR3 comprises 15 residues. The CDR3, as DNA: TGTGCCACCAGTGATGGCGGGGGGGATTACAATGAGCAGTTCTTC. This codes for CATSDGGGDYNEQFF.

The genes are TRBV6-5 and TRBJ1-1; unclear D gene. The V gene's germline CDR1 is MNHEY and CDR2 SVGAGI. The V gene lost 7 bases and the J gene lost 2 bases, with 14 bases spanning the gap. This CDR3 region has 14 residues. CDR3: CASTQRRVNTEAFF. The CDR3 region has the DNA TGTGCCAGCACCCAGCGGAGGGTAAACACTGAAGCTTTCTTT.

The chain links TRBV6-1 to TRBJ2-7; D not certain. Trimming pared 3 bases from V and 7 bases from J, leaving 13 bases between. Germline lookup yields CDR1 MNHNS and CDR2 SASEGT. CDR3 length: 13 residues. CDR3 loop: CASSDRAVWEQYF. The DNA for the CDR3 is TGTGCCAGCAGTGACCGCGCCGTCTGGGAGCAGTACTTC.

Only a few counts were recorded for this clone. The chain employs TRBV5-1 and TRBJ2-3; D may be TRBD1 (6 bases). V was trimmed by 0 bases and J by 4 bases, leaving 12 bases between them. The CDR3 loop spans 15 amino acids. CDR1 is SGHRS and CDR2 is YFSETQ in the germline V gene. As DNA, the CDR3 is TGCGCCAGCAGCTTGGTACAGGGTCAAGCAGATACGCAGTATTTT. Amino acid sequence: CASSLVQGQADTQYF.

This chain links TRBV19 with TRBJ1-2; no clear D gene. Trimming cost V 5 bases and J 8 bases, with 18 bases left between them. Germline lookup yields CDR1 LNHDA and CDR2 SQIVND (reference sequence). This CDR3 is 14 amino acids long. This CDR3 is CASSERALARGYTF. The CDR3 DNA sequence: TGTGCCAGTAGTGAAAGGGCCCTGGCGAGAGGCTACACCTTC.

This clone has only one observation. The chain is built from TRBV5-1 and TRBJ1-2; 10 nucleotides align to TRBD1. Per the germline V gene, CDR1 is SGHRS and CDR2 is YFSETQ. With 5 bases clipped from V and 8 bases from J, the junction kept 9 bases outside the gene matches. This CDR3 spans 14 amino acids. The CDR3 DNA reads as TGCGCCAGCAGACTCGGGACAGGGGAGGGCGGCTACACCTTC. It yields the protein CASRLGTGEGGYTF.

This sequence joins TRBV6-6 and TRBJ2-5, with TRBD1 matching 7 bases. This CDR3 contains 14 residues. The V and J ends lost 3 bases and 10 bases, in that order; junction bases with no gene match: 11. Germline CDR1 is MNHNY and CDR2 is SVGAGI (reference sequence). CDR3 region: CASSYSDRAGGQYF. The CDR3 coding sequence is TGTGCCAGCAGTTATAGCGACAGGGCAGGGGGCCAGTACTTC.

The chain joins TRBV2 to TRBJ1-5, with TRBD1 matching 8 bases. Germline values: CDR1 SNHLY, CDR2 FYNNEI. The CDR3 is made up of 16 amino acids. V was clipped by 6 bases and J by 7 bases; unmatched bases: 14. CDR3 protein: CASREGQVSGGQPQHF. The CDR3 DNA reads as TGTGCCAGCAGGGAGGGACAGGTTAGCGGTGGGCAGCCCCAGCATTTT.

This rearrangement joins TRBV7-2 to TRBJ2-6; D ambiguous. Germline CDR1 is SGHTA and CDR2 is FQGNSA. Trimming cost V 2 bases and J 3 bases, with 11 bases left between them. CDR3 length equals 16 residues. The CDR3 DNA reads as TGTGCCAGCAGCTTAATCGGCTCAGTTGGGGCCAACGTCCTGACTTTC. Protein: CASSLIGSVGANVLTF.